This T cell receptor (beta chain) was captured by sequencing in a study of vaccination and CD4 T cells after COVID-19. TCRdb re-analysed the PCR reads in MiXCR, keeping a single row per CDR3 protein. This table has approximately 29,000 distinct CDR3 sequences, approximately 49% appearing once. Time point in this sample: late sampling 161 to 241 days after vaccination in a few convalescent patients. CDR3 length: 16 amino acids. Unmatched junction bases numbered 6, after V lost 2 bases and J lost 1 base. Per the germline V gene, CDR1 is MGHRA and CDR2 is YSYEKL. The sequence derives from a human donor who had recovered from COVID-19. The starting material was CD4+ T cells from blood, obtained about 7 months after SARS-CoV-2 vaccination. The chain is built from TRBV4-1 and TRBJ1-1, with 8 bases matching TRBD1. The CDR3 DNA reads TGCGCCAGCAGCCAATGGGGACAGGCGAGGAACACTGAAGCTTTCTTT. Amino acids: CASSQWGQARNTEAFF.